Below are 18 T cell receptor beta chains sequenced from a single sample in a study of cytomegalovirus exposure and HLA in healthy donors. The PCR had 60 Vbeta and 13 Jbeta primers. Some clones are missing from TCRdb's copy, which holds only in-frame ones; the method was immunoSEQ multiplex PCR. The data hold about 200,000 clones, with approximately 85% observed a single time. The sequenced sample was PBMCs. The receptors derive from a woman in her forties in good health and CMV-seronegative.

The CDR3 DNA is TGCGCCAGCAGTGAGTCCCAGGGGGCAGATACGCAGTATTTT. Amino acid sequence: CASSESQGADTQYF. The chain joins TRBV10-1 to TRBJ2-3; 7 bases fit TRBD1. Unmatched junction bases numbered 1, after V lost 0 bases and J lost 4 bases. Germline-derived CDR1 and CDR2 are WNHNN and SYGVQD (reference sequence). The CDR3 contains 14 residues.

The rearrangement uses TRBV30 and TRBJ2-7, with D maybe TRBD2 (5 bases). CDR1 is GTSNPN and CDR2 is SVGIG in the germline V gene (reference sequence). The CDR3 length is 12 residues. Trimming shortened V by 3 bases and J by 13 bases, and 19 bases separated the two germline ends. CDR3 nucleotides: TGTGCCTGGAGGCGGGTCTACGAAACTTTTTACTTC. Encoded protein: CAWRRVYETFYF.

The CDR3 reads CASSLGLGGNNEQFF. The CDR3 DNA sequence: TGCGCCAGCAGCTTGGGACTAGGAGGGAACAATGAGCAGTTCTTC. The chain joins TRBV5-1 to TRBJ2-1; possibly TRBD2 for D (6 bases). Germline V CDR1 and CDR2: SGHRS, YFSETQ. V was trimmed by 0 bases and J by 5 bases, leaving 12 bases between them. This CDR3 has 15 residues.

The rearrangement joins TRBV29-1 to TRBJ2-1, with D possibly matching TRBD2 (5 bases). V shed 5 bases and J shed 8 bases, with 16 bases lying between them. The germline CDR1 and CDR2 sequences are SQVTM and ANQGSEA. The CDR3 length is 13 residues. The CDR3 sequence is CSVLSGSFDEQFF. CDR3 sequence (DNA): TGCAGCGTTCTAAGCGGCAGTTTCGATGAGCAGTTCTTC.

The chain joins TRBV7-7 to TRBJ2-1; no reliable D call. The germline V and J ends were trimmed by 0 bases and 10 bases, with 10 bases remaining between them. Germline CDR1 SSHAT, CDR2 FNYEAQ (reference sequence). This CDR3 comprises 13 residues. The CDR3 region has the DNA TGTGCCAGCAGCTTAGCTTTTTCAGGAGAGCAGTTCTTC. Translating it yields CASSLAFSGEQFF.

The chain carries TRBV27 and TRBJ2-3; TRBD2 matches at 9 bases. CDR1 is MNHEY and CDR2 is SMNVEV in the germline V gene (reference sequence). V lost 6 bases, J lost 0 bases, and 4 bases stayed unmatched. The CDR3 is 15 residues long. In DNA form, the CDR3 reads TGTGCCAGCAGCCGGACTAGCGCCAGCACAGATACGCAGTATTTT. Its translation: CASSRTSASTDTQYF.

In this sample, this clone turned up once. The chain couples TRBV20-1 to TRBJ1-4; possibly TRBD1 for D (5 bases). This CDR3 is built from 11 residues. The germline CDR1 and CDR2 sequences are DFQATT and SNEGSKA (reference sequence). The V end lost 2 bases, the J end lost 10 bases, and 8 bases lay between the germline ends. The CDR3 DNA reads TGCAGTGCTAGAACCGGGGGAAAACTGTTTTTT. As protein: CSARTGGKLFF.

The CDR3: CSVEEGVGIGGTQYF. The CDR3 DNA reads as TGCAGCGTTGAAGAGGGAGTCGGAATAGGAGGAACGCAGTATTTT. This chain joins TRBV29-1 and TRBJ2-3, with D possibly being TRBD2 (5 bases). Per germline, CDR1 SQVTM and CDR2 ANQGSEA. V lost 0 bases to trimming and J lost 9 bases, with 19 bases between them. The CDR3 covers 15 residues.

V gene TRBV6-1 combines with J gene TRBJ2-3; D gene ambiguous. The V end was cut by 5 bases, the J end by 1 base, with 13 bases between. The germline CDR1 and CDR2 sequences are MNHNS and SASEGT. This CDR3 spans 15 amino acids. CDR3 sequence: CASSPGFLRTDTQYF. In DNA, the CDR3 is TGTGCCAGCAGTCCCGGGTTTCTCCGCACAGATACGCAGTATTTT.

This CDR3 reads CASSLDSTMNTEAFF. CDR3 coding DNA: TGCGCCAGCAGCCTTGACAGTACTATGAACACTGAAGCTTTCTTT. The chain recombines TRBV4-1 with TRBJ1-1; a weak D match, TRBD1 (5 bases). CDR3 size: 15 residues. Germline V CDR1 and CDR2: MGHRA, YSYEKL. V was clipped by 4 bases and J by 0 bases, with 12 bases between them.

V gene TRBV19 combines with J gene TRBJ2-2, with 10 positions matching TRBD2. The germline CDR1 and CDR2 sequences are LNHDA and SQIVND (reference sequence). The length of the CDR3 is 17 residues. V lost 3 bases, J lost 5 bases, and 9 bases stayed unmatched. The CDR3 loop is CASSMTHLAGVTGELFF. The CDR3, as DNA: TGTGCCAGTAGTATGACCCATCTAGCGGGAGTGACCGGGGAGCTGTTTTTT.

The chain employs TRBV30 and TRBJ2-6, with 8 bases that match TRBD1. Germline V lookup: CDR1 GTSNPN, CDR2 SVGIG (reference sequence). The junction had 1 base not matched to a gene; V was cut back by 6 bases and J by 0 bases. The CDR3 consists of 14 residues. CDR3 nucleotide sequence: TGTGCCTGCGACAGGGGCTCTGGGGCCAACGTCCTGACTTTC. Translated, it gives CACDRGSGANVLTF.

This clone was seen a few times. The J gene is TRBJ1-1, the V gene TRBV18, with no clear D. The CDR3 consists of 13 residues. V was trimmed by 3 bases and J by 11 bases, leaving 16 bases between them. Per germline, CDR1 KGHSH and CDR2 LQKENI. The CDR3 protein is CASSPGPTIRAFF. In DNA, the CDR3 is TGTGCCAGCTCACCGGGCCCGACGATTAGGGCTTTCTTT.

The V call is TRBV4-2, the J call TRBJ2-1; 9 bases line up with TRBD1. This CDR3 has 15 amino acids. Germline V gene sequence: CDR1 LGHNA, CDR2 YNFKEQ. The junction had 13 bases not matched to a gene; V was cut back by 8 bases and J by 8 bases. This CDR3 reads CASSTGQGRSDEQFF. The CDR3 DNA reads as TGTGCCAGCTCAACCGGACAGGGGCGATCCGATGAGCAGTTCTTC.

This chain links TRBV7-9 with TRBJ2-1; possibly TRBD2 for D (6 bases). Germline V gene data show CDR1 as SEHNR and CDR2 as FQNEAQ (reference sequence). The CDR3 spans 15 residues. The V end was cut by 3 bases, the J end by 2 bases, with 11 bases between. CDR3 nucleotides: TGTGCCAGCAGCTTTAGCGGACGAGCCTACAATGAGCAGTTCTTC. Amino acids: CASSFSGRAYNEQFF.

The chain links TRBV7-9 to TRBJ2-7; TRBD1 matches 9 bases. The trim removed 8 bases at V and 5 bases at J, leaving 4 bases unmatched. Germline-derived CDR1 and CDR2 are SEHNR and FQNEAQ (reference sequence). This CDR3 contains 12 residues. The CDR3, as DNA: TGTGCCAGCGAGACAGGGGGAAACGAGCAGTACTTC. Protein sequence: CASETGGNEQYF.

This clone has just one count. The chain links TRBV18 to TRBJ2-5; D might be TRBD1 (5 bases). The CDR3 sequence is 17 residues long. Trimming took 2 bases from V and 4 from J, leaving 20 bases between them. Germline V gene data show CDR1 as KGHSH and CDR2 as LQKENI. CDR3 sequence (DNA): TGTGCCAGCTCACCAGGTGGTGGGGCAAGAGATCGAGAGACCCAGTACTTC. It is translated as CASSPGGGARDRETQYF.

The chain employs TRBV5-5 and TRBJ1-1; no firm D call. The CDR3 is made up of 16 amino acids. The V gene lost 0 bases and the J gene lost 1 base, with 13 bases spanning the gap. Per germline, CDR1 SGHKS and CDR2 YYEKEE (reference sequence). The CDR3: CASSLDGKQRNTEAFF. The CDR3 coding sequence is TGTGCCAGCAGCTTGGATGGCAAACAGAGGAACACTGAAGCTTTCTTT.